The 29 T cell receptor beta chains below all came from one sample that was sequenced in a study of response to subunit inactivated influenza vaccine. TCRdb reanalysed the RT-PCR reads using MiXCR and keeps one entry per CDR3 protein. The repertoire holds more than 450,000 distinct CDR3 sequences, with 7.6% as singletons. Specimen: PBMCs from blood, collected roughly 24 months after vaccination. Source of these receptors: a man in his fifties or sixties who received an inactivated influenza vaccine.

This clonotype was picked up many times. V usage is TRBV7-9 and J usage is TRBJ2-5, with D hard to call. In germline, CDR1 is SEHNR, CDR2 FQNEAQ (reference sequence). The CDR3 runs to 15 residues. Trimming took 0 bases from V and 2 from J, leaving 10 bases between them. The CDR3 nucleotides are TGTGCCAGCAGCTTAGCGTCCGGGTTTCAAGAGACCCAGTACTTC. This codes for CASSLASGFQETQYF.

This clonotype was seen ten or more times. The rearrangement joins TRBV29-1 to TRBJ2-2, with 7 bases identical to TRBD1. CDR3 length equals 15 residues. V was pared by 4 bases and J by 0 bases, with 5 bases of the junction left unmatched. Germline V gene data show CDR1 as SQVTM and CDR2 as ANQGSEA. CDR3 in DNA: TGCAGCGTTGGTCGGACAGGCGCGAACACCGGGGAGCTGTTTTTT. It codes for CSVGRTGANTGELFF.

This clonotype has a count of ten or more. The genes are TRBV20-1 and TRBJ1-1; D ambiguous. The CDR3 runs 12 residues. CDR1 and CDR2 (germline): DFQATT, SNEGSKA (reference sequence). The V gene lost 1 base and the J gene lost 7 bases, with 10 bases spanning the gap. CDR3 amino acids: CSARVSVGEAFF. The CDR3 DNA is TGCAGTGCTAGAGTATCGGTAGGTGAAGCTTTCTTT.

This chain uses TRBV7-2 with TRBJ2-6; TRBD2 matches at 9 bases. After removal of 4 bases from V and 4 bases from J, the junction contained 8 bases not matched to a gene. Germline V gene sequence: CDR1 SGHTA, CDR2 FQGNSA. The CDR3 contains 17 residues. The CDR3 sequence: CASSSLAGGFGANVLTF. CDR3 nucleotides: TGTGCCAGCAGCTCACTAGCGGGTGGGTTCGGGGCCAACGTCCTGACTTTC.

The chain employs TRBV12-3 or TRBV12-4 and TRBJ1-3; no clear D. CDR3 length: 17 amino acids. Trimming removed 6 bases at V and 1 base at J, with 19 bases between. CDR3 bases: TGTGCCAGCAGCCAACAGTCCTCAGTAGGGTCTGGAAACACCATATATTTT. Amino acid sequence: CASSQQSSVGSGNTIYF.

This chain connects TRBV7-9 to TRBJ2-3; 7 bases are shared with TRBD2. Trimming cost V 2 bases and J 0 bases; bases outside gene matches: 5. This CDR3 is built from 16 residues. Germline CDR1 and CDR2: SEHNR and FQNEAQ (reference sequence). CDR3 region: CASSLREGYSTDTQYF. The CDR3 region has the DNA TGTGCCAGCAGCTTAAGGGAGGGCTATAGCACAGATACGCAGTATTTT.

This clonotype has more than one count but fewer than ten. The chain couples TRBV6-1 to TRBJ2-3; D unresolved. Germline CDR1 and CDR2: MNHNS and SASEGT. V was cut by 6 bases and J by 0 bases, with 10 bases left in between. CDR3 length: 14 residues. CDR3 in amino acids: CASSRTPSTDTQYF. The CDR3 nucleotides are TGTGCCAGCAGCCGCACACCTAGCACAGATACGCAGTATTTT.

The chain links TRBV27 to TRBJ2-2, with 12 nucleotides matching TRBD2. Unmatched junction bases numbered 14, after V lost 3 bases and J lost 3 bases. CDR1 and CDR2 from the germline V gene are MNHEY and SMNVEV (reference sequence). The CDR3 runs to 20 residues. CDR3 residues: CASSLLGLAGPYDHTGELFF. Written as DNA, the CDR3 is TGTGCCAGCAGTTTGTTAGGACTAGCGGGACCTTACGATCACACCGGGGAGCTGTTTTTT.

This clonotype was observed many times. This chain links TRBV12-3 or TRBV12-4 with TRBJ2-7; D uncertain. The CDR3 has 12 amino acids. V lost 2 bases to trimming and J lost 2 bases, with 4 bases between them. As DNA, the CDR3 is TGTGCCAGCAGTTTAAATCCCTACGAGCAGTACTTC. It translates to CASSLNPYEQYF.

In this sample, this clonotype turned up a few times. The chain combines TRBV4-1 with TRBJ1-2; 12 positions agree with TRBD1. V shed 3 bases, J shed 4 bases, and the junction held 3 bases outside the gene matches. CDR1 MGHRA and CDR2 YSYEKL come from the germline V gene. The CDR3 spans 15 residues. The CDR3 bases are TGCGCCAGCAGCCAGGGGACAGGGGGCGGCTATGGCTACACCTTC. Protein sequence: CASSQGTGGGYGYTF.

This clonotype was seen many times. The chain joins TRBV3-1 to TRBJ1-2; D is possibly TRBD1 (5 bases). The V end was cut by 4 bases, the J end by 2 bases, with 8 bases between. Germline V gives CDR1 LGHDT, CDR2 YNNKEL (reference sequence). The CDR3 contains 13 residues. This CDR3 reads CASSPTGNYGYTF. CDR3 DNA: TGTGCCAGCAGCCCAACAGGAAACTATGGCTACACCTTC.

This clonotype was seen only a few times. The V and J genes are TRBV25-1 and TRBJ1-1; D is perhaps TRBD1 (6 bases). The CDR3 runs 16 residues. The V gene lost 1 base and the J gene lost 3 bases, with 15 bases spanning the gap. The V gene's germline CDR1 is MGHDK and CDR2 SYGVNS. CDR3 sequence reads: CASSEFWAGADTEAFF. As DNA, the CDR3 is TGTGCCAGCAGTGAATTTTGGGCAGGGGCGGACACTGAAGCTTTCTTT.

This clonotype was found many times. The chain employs TRBV2 and TRBJ2-5; D call uncertain. Germline values: CDR1 SNHLY, CDR2 FYNNEI. V was clipped by 7 bases and J by 4 bases, with 16 bases between them. The CDR3 contains 14 residues. In DNA, the CDR3 is TGTGCCAGCACCCGAACCAAGGTCGGAGAGACCCAGTACTTC. Its translation: CASTRTKVGETQYF.

The rearrangement joins TRBV12-3 or TRBV12-4 to TRBJ1-4, with 7 nucleotides matching TRBD1. J lost 5 bases, V lost 9 bases, and 12 bases had no gene match. CDR3 size: 15 residues. This chain's CDR3 is CARSATGQPNEKLFF. The CDR3 DNA reads TGTGCCAGAAGTGCCACGGGACAGCCAAATGAAAAACTGTTTTTT.

This clonotype was found a few times. The chain joins TRBV12-3 or TRBV12-4 to TRBJ1-4; D is perhaps TRBD1 (6 bases). Trimming took 5 bases from V and 0 from J, leaving 7 bases between them. The CDR3 contains 14 residues. The CDR3 spells CASSGQSTNEKLFF. CDR3 sequence (DNA): TGTGCCAGCAGTGGACAGTCAACTAATGAAAAACTGTTTTTT.

The sample holds many counts of this clonotype. The rearrangement joins TRBV12-3 or TRBV12-4 to TRBJ2-7; 7 bases align to TRBD1. The CDR3 runs 13 residues. Losses at the gene ends were 6 bases for V and 3 bases for J; bases not matched to a gene: 5. This chain's CDR3 is CASSLGQIYEQYF. Here the CDR3 DNA reads TGTGCCAGCAGCTTGGGACAGATCTACGAGCAGTACTTC.

The CDR3 bases are TGTGCCAGCAGCTTAAGCGGGACGATCACAGATACGCAGTATTTT. Encoded protein: CASSLSGTITDTQYF. The chain employs TRBV7-3 and TRBJ2-3, with D perhaps TRBD2 (6 bases). The CDR3 runs 15 residues. The V gene's germline CDR1 is SGHTA and CDR2 FQGTGA. Trimming shortened V by 1 base and J by 2 bases, and 10 bases separated the two germline ends.

V is TRBV5-1 and J is TRBJ2-1; D call uncertain. Germline assignment: CDR1 SGHRS and CDR2 YFSETQ. The CDR3 spans 13 residues. The ends were cut back, 0 bases at V and 8 bases at J, with 9 bases in the middle. The CDR3 here is CASSLEGFDEQFF. The CDR3 region has the DNA TGCGCCAGCAGCTTGGAAGGGTTTGATGAGCAGTTCTTC.

The gene calls are TRBV7-6 and TRBJ2-3; no reliable D call. The ends were cut back, 2 bases at V and 4 bases at J, with 10 bases in the middle. The germline V gene has CDR1 SGHVS and CDR2 FNYEAQ. This CDR3 spans 14 amino acids. As DNA, the CDR3 is TGTGCCAGCAGCTTAACACCGGCCCCAGATACGCAGTATTTT. Translated, it gives CASSLTPAPDTQYF.

This clonotype was found a few times. The J gene is TRBJ2-3, the V gene TRBV7-9, with D uncertain. Germline CDR1 reads SEHNR; CDR2 reads FQNEAQ (reference sequence). The V gene lost 5 bases and the J gene lost 5 bases, with 8 bases spanning the gap. The CDR3 consists of 12 residues. CDR3 nucleotides: TGTGCCAGCAGCCCGGTAGGAGATACGCAGTATTTT. Translated: CASSPVGDTQYF.

This clonotype was detected only a few times. The chain links TRBV20-1 to TRBJ2-1, with D possibly being TRBD2 (6 bases). Germline-derived CDR1 and CDR2 are DFQATT and SNEGSKA (reference sequence). This CDR3 is built from 15 residues. The ends were cut back, 0 bases at V and 7 bases at J, with 16 bases in the middle. The CDR3 DNA is TGCAGTGCTAGAGATAACTCGCGGGGACTTAATGAGCAGTTCTTC. Amino acid sequence: CSARDNSRGLNEQFF.

The chain is built from TRBV20-1 and TRBJ2-5; 7 positions match TRBD2. J lost 7 bases, V lost 1 base, and 9 bases had no gene match. Germline-derived CDR1 and CDR2 are DFQATT and SNEGSKA (reference sequence). This CDR3 region has 14 residues. The CDR3 DNA follows: TGCAGTGCTAGAGGGGGGGGTCTTGATCGGACCCAGTACTTC. It translates to CSARGGGLDRTQYF.

This clonotype came up many times. V usage is TRBV12-3 or TRBV12-4 and J usage is TRBJ2-7; TRBD2 matches at 7 bases. This CDR3 spans 14 amino acids. J gave up 0 bases and V 3 bases, and 2 bases lay outside the gene matches. The CDR3 reads CASSFSGPSYEQYF. In nucleotides, the CDR3 is TGTGCCAGCAGTTTTAGCGGGCCCTCCTACGAGCAGTACTTC.

A note on this clonotype: At one of its ends the junction is not consistent with the germline gene, which may arise from a read error. The chain combines TRBV20-1 with TRBJ2-7; 10 positions match TRBD1. The V gene's germline CDR1 is DFQATT and CDR2 SNEGSKA (reference sequence). This CDR3 spans 16 amino acids. The CDR3 reads CCARAGTGANNYEQYF. The CDR3, as DNA: TGCTGTGCTAGAGCCGGGACAGGGGCCAACAACTACGAGCAGTACTTC.

The CDR3 sequence: CASSRGRARVSGANVLTF. DNA of the CDR3: TGTGCCAGCAGCCGCGGACGGGCTAGAGTCTCTGGGGCCAACGTCCTGACTTTC. This chain joins TRBV13 and TRBJ2-6, with D unclear. V dropped 5 bases and J dropped 0 bases, with 17 bases sitting between them. Germline values: CDR1 PRHDT, CDR2 FYEKMQ (reference sequence). The CDR3 sequence is 18 residues long. The complete variable domain, with remaining parts taken from reference TRBV13 and TRBJ2-6, reads AAGVIQSPRHLIKEKRETATLKCYPIPRHDTVYWYQQGPGQDPQFLISFYEKMQSDKGSIPDRFSAQQFSDYHSELNMSSLELGDSALYFCASSRGRARVSGANVLTFGAGSRLTVL.

The chain uses TRBV7-8 and TRBJ2-1; possibly TRBD2 for D (6 bases). Deletions cut 1 base from V and 0 bases from J, with 10 bases between. The CDR3 totals 16 residues. The germline gives CDR1 SGHVS, CDR2 FQNEAQ. Here the CDR3 DNA reads TGTGCCAGCAGCTTAGAGCTAGCGAGCTCCTACAATGAGCAGTTCTTC. It translates to CASSLELASSYNEQFF. The full variable domain, its missing parts supplied by reference TRBV7-8 and TRBJ2-1, is GAGVSQSPRYKVAKRGQDVALRCDPISGHVSLFWYQQALGQGPEFLTYFQNEAQLDKSGLPSDRFFAERPEGSVSTLKIQRTQQEDSAVYLCASSLELASSYNEQFFGPGTRLTVL.

This clonotype was counted only a few times. This chain uses TRBV20-1 with TRBJ2-1; D possibly corresponds to TRBD2 (6 bases). Trimming removed 5 bases from V and 4 bases from J, with 15 bases in between. Per the germline V gene, CDR1 is DFQATT and CDR2 is SNEGSKA (reference sequence). The CDR3 has 14 residues. CDR3 sequence: CSAVSGGVYNEQFF. CDR3 nucleotide sequence: TGCAGTGCTGTAAGCGGAGGGGTATACAATGAGCAGTTCTTC.

This clonotype has at least ten counts. The V call is TRBV20-1, the J call TRBJ2-5; TRBD2 matches 9 bases. Germline lookup yields CDR1 DFQATT and CDR2 SNEGSKA (reference sequence). V trimming: 0 bases; J trimming: 4 bases; junction bases outside the gene matches: 3. The CDR3 contains 14 residues. The CDR3: CSARDRGRVETQYF. Here the CDR3 DNA reads TGCAGTGCTAGAGATCGCGGGAGGGTAGAGACCCAGTACTTC.

The rearrangement links TRBV6-5 to TRBJ1-6, with D perhaps TRBD1 (5 bases). The CDR3 extends over 14 amino acids. Germline V gene data show CDR1 as MNHEY and CDR2 as SVGAGI. Trimming pared 0 bases from V and 7 bases from J, leaving 7 bases between. CDR3 loop: CASSYSGANSPLHF. In DNA, the CDR3 is TGTGCCAGCAGTTACTCAGGGGCCAATTCACCCCTCCACTTT.